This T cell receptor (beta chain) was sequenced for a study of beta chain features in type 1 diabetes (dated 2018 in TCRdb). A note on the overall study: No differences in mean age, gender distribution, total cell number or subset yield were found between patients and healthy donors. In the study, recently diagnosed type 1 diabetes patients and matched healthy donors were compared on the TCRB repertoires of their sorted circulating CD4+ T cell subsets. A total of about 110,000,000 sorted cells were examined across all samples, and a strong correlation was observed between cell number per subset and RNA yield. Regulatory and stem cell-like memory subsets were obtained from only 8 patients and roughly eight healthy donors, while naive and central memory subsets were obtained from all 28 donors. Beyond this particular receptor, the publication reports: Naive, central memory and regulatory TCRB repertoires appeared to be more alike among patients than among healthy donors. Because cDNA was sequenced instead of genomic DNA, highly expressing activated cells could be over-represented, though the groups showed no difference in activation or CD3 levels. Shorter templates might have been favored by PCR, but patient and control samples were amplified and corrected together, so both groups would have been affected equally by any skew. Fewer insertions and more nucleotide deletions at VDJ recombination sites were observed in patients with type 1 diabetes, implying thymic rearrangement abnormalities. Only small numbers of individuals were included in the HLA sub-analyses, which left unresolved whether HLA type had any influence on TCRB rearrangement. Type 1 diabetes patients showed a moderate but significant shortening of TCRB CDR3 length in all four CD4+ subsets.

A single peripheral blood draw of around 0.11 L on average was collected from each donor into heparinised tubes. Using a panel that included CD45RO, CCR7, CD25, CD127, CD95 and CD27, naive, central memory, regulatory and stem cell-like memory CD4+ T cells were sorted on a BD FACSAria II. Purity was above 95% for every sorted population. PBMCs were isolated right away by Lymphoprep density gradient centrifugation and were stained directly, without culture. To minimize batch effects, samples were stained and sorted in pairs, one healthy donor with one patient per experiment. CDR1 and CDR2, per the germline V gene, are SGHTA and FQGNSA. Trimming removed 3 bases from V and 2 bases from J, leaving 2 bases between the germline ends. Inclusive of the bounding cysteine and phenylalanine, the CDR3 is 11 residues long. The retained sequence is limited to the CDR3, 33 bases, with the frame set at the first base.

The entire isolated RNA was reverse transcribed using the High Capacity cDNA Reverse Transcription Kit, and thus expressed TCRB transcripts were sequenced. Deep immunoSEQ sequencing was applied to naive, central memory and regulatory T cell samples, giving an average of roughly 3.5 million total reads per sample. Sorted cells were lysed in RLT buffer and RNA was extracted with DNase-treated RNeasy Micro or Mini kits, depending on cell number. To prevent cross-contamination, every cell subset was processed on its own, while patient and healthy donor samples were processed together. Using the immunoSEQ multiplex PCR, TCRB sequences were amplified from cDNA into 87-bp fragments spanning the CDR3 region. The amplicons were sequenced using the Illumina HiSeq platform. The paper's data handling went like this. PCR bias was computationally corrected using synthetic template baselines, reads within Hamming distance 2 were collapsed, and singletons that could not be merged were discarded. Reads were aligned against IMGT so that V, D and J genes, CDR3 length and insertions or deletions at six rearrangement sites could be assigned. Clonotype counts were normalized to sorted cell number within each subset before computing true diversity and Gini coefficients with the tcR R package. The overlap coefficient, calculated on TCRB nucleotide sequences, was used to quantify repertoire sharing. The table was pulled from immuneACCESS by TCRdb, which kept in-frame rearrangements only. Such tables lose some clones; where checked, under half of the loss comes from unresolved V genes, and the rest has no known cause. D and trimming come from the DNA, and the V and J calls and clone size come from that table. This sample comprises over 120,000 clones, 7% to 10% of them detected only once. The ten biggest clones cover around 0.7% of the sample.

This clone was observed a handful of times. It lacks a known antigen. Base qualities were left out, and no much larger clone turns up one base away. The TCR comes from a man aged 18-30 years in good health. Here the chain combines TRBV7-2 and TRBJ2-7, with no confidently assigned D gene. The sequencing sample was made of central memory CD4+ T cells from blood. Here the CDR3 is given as CASSFTYEQYF. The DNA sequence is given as TGTGCCAGCAGCTTTACCTACGAGCAGTACTTC.